This T cell receptor beta chain was captured by sequencing in a study of T cells in Graves' hyperthyroidism and ophthalmopathy. Whole-study findings and limits: Model output signaled ophthalmopathy a median 6.5 months ahead of onset. Most thyroid-expanded clonotypes above 0.001 were also found in blood.

Investigators excluded patients with uncontrolled infection, other autoimmune disease, pregnancy or lactation. Trimming at V came to 6 bases and at J to 1 base, leaving 12 bases not matched to a gene. The CDR3 spans 17 residues. Germline loops: CDR1 SGHVS, CDR2 FQNEAQ. A remark on this clonotype: Its specificity is unknown.

RNA transcripts served as the template for amplifying TCR beta CDR3 regions. With the HTBI primer set, the TCR CDR3 went through a first round of RT-PCR. TCRdb re-derived calls from the multiplex PCR reads in MiXCR, one entry per CDR3 protein. This table holds 550,000 to 700,000 distinct CDR3 sequences, around 42% found once. The chain carries TRBV7-8 and TRBJ1-1; 9 bases fit TRBD1. The source material was peripheral blood or thyroid tissue (not recorded which). The receptor was isolated from an adult woman with Graves' disease, either hyperthyroidism or ophthalmopathy (not recorded which). CDR3 protein: CASSFSMTGGWNTEAFF. In DNA form, the CDR3 reads TGTGCCAGCAGTTTTTCTATGACAGGGGGTTGGAACACTGAAGCTTTCTTT.